The 29 T cell receptor beta chains presented below share a single source sample, sequenced in a study of blood T cells in healthy people across ages. A sample-barcoded 5' primer and a J-beta primer mix were used in a second PCR of about 6 to 11 cycles. TCRdb used MiXCR to reprocess the 5' RACE reads, holding one entry per CDR3 protein. In the table there are over 700,000 distinct CDR3 sequences, around a quarter of which are singletons. The sample also formed part of further work on T cells of mothers and their children.

The sequenced material came from blood. The source is a boy under 18 in good health.

The genes are TRBV11-2 and TRBJ2-1; 10 bases match TRBD1. Germline assignment: CDR1 SGHAT and CDR2 FQNNGV. The CDR3 length is 15 residues. J was trimmed by 7 bases and V by 6 bases; bases with no gene match: 9. The CDR3 sequence: CASRFPGQGRNEQFF. The CDR3 DNA is TGTGCCAGCAGGTTTCCGGGACAGGGGAGGAATGAGCAGTTCTTC.

The J gene is TRBJ1-1, the V gene TRBV12-5, with TRBD1 identical over 10 bases. Trimming took 4 bases from V and 1 from J; bases not matched to a gene: 6. The CDR3 covers 16 residues. Per the germline V gene, CDR1 is LGHNT and CDR2 is FRNRAP. The DNA of the CDR3 is TGTGCTAGTGGTTCTAGACAGGGGGCTTGGAACACTGAAGCTTTCTTT. This codes for CASGSRQGAWNTEAFF. Combining the CDR3 with reference TRBV12-5 and TRBJ1-1 gives the whole variable domain DARVTQTPRHKVTEMGQEVTMRCQPILGHNTVFWYRQTMMQGLELLAYFRNRAPLDDSGMPKDRFSAEMPDATLATLKIQPSEPRDSAVYFCASGSRQGAWNTEAFFGQGTRLTVV.

The V gene is TRBV5-4, the J gene TRBJ1-3, with TRBD1 as a possible D gene (5 bases). V shed 4 bases and J shed 2 bases, with 25 bases lying between them. This CDR3 spans 19 amino acids. Germline CDR1 is SGHNT and CDR2 is YYREEE (reference sequence). CDR3 region: CASSRFPQVQGPPGNTIYF. In nucleotides, the CDR3 is TGTGCCAGCAGCCGCTTTCCCCAGGTCCAGGGCCCCCCTGGAAACACCATATATTTT.

This clonotype has a handful of counts. The V call is TRBV6-2 or TRBV6-3, the J call TRBJ2-5; 9 bases align to TRBD2. CDR3 length: 17 amino acids. The junction had 16 bases not matched to a gene; V was cut back by 6 bases and J by 5 bases. Germline V CDR1 and CDR2: MNHEY, SVGEGT. In DNA, the CDR3 is TGTGCCAGCAGCTCCCCCGGTAGCGGGGGCCCTGGGGAGACCCAGTACTTC. Its translation: CASSSPGSGGPGETQYF.

There are a few counts of this clonotype. Mismatch with germline at one junction end may stem from a read error. The chain is built from TRBV4-1 and TRBJ2-7, with D possibly TRBD2 on 5 matching bases. CDR1 is MGHRA and CDR2 is YSYEKL in the germline V gene. This CDR3 has 12 residues. The CDR3 protein is CASSQDYYEQYF. The CDR3 DNA reads TGTGCCAGCAGCCAAGACTACTACGAGCAGTACTTC.

This clonotype has just one count. The V call is TRBV6-5, the J call TRBJ2-1, with TRBD2 as a possible D gene (6 bases). The DNA end is more similar to TRBJ2-7, so the J call may be wrong. The CDR3 is made up of 13 amino acids. Germline lookup yields CDR1 MNHEY and CDR2 SVGAGI. The CDR3 here is CASAPGGVYEQYF. The DNA of the CDR3 is TGTGCCAGCGCCCCCGGGGGAGTCTACGAGCAGTACTTC.

In its sample, this clonotype was seen a few times. The chain carries TRBV28 and TRBJ1-5, with D hard to call. Trimming pared 3 bases from V and 2 bases from J, leaving 11 bases between. The germline V gene has CDR1 MDHEN and CDR2 SYDVKM. The CDR3 runs to 15 residues. The CDR3 loop is CASSFGNTGNQPQHF. In nucleotides, the CDR3 is TGTGCCAGCAGTTTTGGGAACACGGGCAATCAGCCCCAGCATTTT. Based on the CDR3 plus reference TRBV28 and TRBJ1-5, the full variable domain is DVKVTQSSRYLVKRTGEKVFLECVQDMDHENMFWYRQDPGLGLRLIYFSYDVKMKEKGDIPEGYSVSREKKERFSLILESASTNQTSMYLCASSFGNTGNQPQHFGDGTRLSIL.

The CDR3 sequence is CASSPGFGNPGRMSGNTIYF. The CDR3 region has the DNA TGTGCCAGCAGTCCGGGTTTTGGAAATCCGGGACGCATGTCGGGAAACACCATATATTTT. The chain employs TRBV12-3 or TRBV12-4 and TRBJ1-3, with D tentatively TRBD1 (5 bases). Between the trimmed V and J ends, which lost 5 bases and 4 bases, there was a span of 30 bases. The CDR3 is 20 amino acids.

The chain couples TRBV29-1 to TRBJ2-3, with TRBD2 identical over 9 bases. The CDR3 has 13 residues. CDR1 and CDR2 (germline): SQVTM, ANQGSEA. With V trimmed by 7 bases and J by 5 bases, 7 bases remained unmatched. The CDR3 loop is CSALLAGLDTQYF. In DNA form, the CDR3 reads TGCAGCGCCCTTCTAGCGGGATTAGATACGCAGTATTTT.

This clonotype was seen only a few times. The CDR3 DNA sequence: TGTGCCAGCAGCCATCTAACGGGGGGATCCGGGGAGCTGTTTTTT. It encodes CASSHLTGGSGELFF. The chain employs TRBV3-1 and TRBJ2-2; TRBD2 agrees at 7 bases. Trimming at V came to 3 bases and at J to 6 bases, leaving 7 bases not matched to a gene. This CDR3 contains 15 residues. Germline-derived CDR1 and CDR2 are LGHDT and YNNKEL (reference sequence).

The chain links TRBV2 to TRBJ1-2; D not certain. Germline CDR1 reads SNHLY; CDR2 reads FYNNEI. The CDR3 extends over 15 amino acids. V gave up 6 bases and J gave up 0 bases, with 14 bases separating them. The CDR3 DNA is TGTGCCAGCAGCGATGTAGGTTTAGCTAACTATGGCTACACCTTC. Amino acids: CASSDVGLANYGYTF. Supplemented by reference TRBV2 and TRBJ1-2, the full variable domain reads EPEVTQTPSHQVTQMGQEVILRCVPISNHLYFYWYRQILGQKVEFLVSFYNNEISEKSEIFDDQFSVERPDGSNFTLKIRSTKLEDSAMYFCASSDVGLANYGYTFGSGTRLTVV.

This clonotype occurred a few times. The chain has TRBV9 and TRBJ1-2; D not certain. Per germline, CDR1 SGDLS and CDR2 YYNGEE. The CDR3 has 14 amino acids. Trimming shortened V by 4 bases and J by 2 bases, and 12 bases separated the two germline ends. CDR3 coding DNA: TGTGCCAGCAGCCCGGAGCTGCAAAACTATGGCTACACCTTC. Its translation: CASSPELQNYGYTF.

This clonotype was seen at least ten times. The J gene is TRBJ2-5, the V gene TRBV2; 8 nucleotides match TRBD2. V lost 7 bases, J lost 0 bases, and 4 bases stayed unmatched. This CDR3 contains 14 residues. Germline CDR1 is SNHLY and CDR2 is FYNNEI. Here the CDR3 DNA reads TGTGCCAGCAATAGCGGGGCCTACCAAGAGACCCAGTACTTC. Translated, it gives CASNSGAYQETQYF.

About this clonotype itself: At one end the junction does not follow the germline gene, possibly because of a read error. V gene TRBV5-8 combines with J gene TRBJ2-1; 7 nucleotides match TRBD1. CDR3 length equals 12 residues. Germline assignment: CDR1 SGHTS and CDR2 YDEGEE. CDR3 loop: CASSLFRGTMYF. Written as DNA, the CDR3 is TGTGCCAGCAGCTTGTTCAGGGGGACGATGTACTTC.

This clonotype was counted only a few times. The chain links TRBV7-9 to TRBJ2-5; D unresolved. Trimming cost V 5 bases and J 4 bases, with 11 bases left between them. The CDR3 extends over 13 amino acids. The germline V gene has CDR1 SEHNR and CDR2 FQNEAQ (reference sequence). Here the CDR3 reads CASSPVMRETQYF. The CDR3 coding sequence is TGTGCCAGCAGCCCTGTGATGAGAGAGACCCAGTACTTC.

The chain is built from TRBV7-9 and TRBJ1-6; D is undetermined. V lost 2 bases and J lost 6, with 5 bases in between. The V gene's germline CDR1 is SEHNR and CDR2 FQNEAQ (reference sequence). This CDR3 has 13 amino acids. The CDR3 region has the DNA TGTGCCAGCAGCTTAATTAGTAATTCACCCCTCCACTTT. Translated, it gives CASSLISNSPLHF. Complete variable domain (other parts from reference TRBV7-9 and TRBJ1-6): DTGVSQNPRHKITKRGQNVTFRCDPISEHNRLYWYRQTLGQGPEFLTYFQNEAQLEKSRLLSDRFSAERPKGSFSTLEIQRTEQGDSAMYLCASSLISNSPLHFGNGTRLTVT.

This clonotype was seen only a few times. J is TRBJ2-7 and V is TRBV20-1, with D perhaps TRBD1 or TRBD2 (5 bases each). This CDR3 spans 13 amino acids. CDR1 and CDR2 (germline): DFQATT, SNEGSKA (reference sequence). Trimming took off 5 bases at V and 6 bases at J, with 17 bases between the two ends. The CDR3 DNA reads TGCAGTGCTGGGAGACAGCCTTATGGCGAGCAGTACTTC. Amino acid sequence: CSAGRQPYGEQYF.

The table lists this clonotype with a few counts. The chain recombines TRBV29-1 with TRBJ2-7; 14 nucleotides agree with TRBD2. V trimming: 0 bases; J trimming: 2 bases; junction bases outside the gene matches: 12. This CDR3 has 19 residues. Looked up from germline, CDR1 is SQVTM and CDR2 is ANQGSEA. CDR3 in DNA: TGCAGCGTTGAAGACCCCGGGACTAGCGGGGGTGGAACTACCTACGAGCAGTACTTC. It is translated as CSVEDPGTSGGGTTYEQYF.

This clonotype was seen a few times. V is TRBV29-1 and J is TRBJ2-1; TRBD2 matches at 13 bases. Germline lookup yields CDR1 SQVTM and CDR2 ANQGSEA. The V and J ends lost 7 bases and 10 bases, in that order; junction bases with no gene match: 7. This CDR3 region has 13 residues. CDR3 nucleotide sequence: TGCAGCGCAAGACTAGCGGGGGGATGGGAGCAGTTCTTC. Its protein is CSARLAGGWEQFF.

The chain employs TRBV10-3 and TRBJ2-3; TRBD2 agrees at 11 bases. Trimming at V came to 4 bases and at J to 0 bases, leaving 18 bases not matched to a gene. The CDR3 sequence is 21 residues long. Per germline, CDR1 ENHRY and CDR2 SYGVKD. DNA of the CDR3: TGTGCCATCAGTGCGAGGAAATTCGGGACTAGCGGTTCGCGTAGCACAGATACGCAGTATTTT. Protein sequence: CAISARKFGTSGSRSTDTQYF.

V and J are TRBV20-1 and TRBJ2-1; D gene ambiguous. The germline V gene has CDR1 DFQATT and CDR2 SNEGSKA (reference sequence). Trimming removed 5 bases from V and 6 bases from J, with 14 bases in between. CDR3 size: 13 residues. The chain's CDR3 is CSARHTDGNEQFF. The CDR3 DNA sequence: TGCAGTGCTCGGCACACTGATGGCAATGAGCAGTTCTTC.

Only a few counts were recorded for this clonotype. The chain recombines TRBV29-1 with TRBJ1-2; 7 nucleotides line up with TRBD1. Losses at the gene ends were 7 bases for V and 6 bases for J; bases not matched to a gene: 5. Germline CDR1 SQVTM, CDR2 ANQGSEA. CDR3 length equals 11 residues. DNA of the CDR3: TGCAGCGCCCGCCAGGGGGATGGCTACACCTTC. Its translation: CSARQGDGYTF.

This clonotype was counted only a few times. V is TRBV7-9 and J is TRBJ2-4; D is undetermined. CDR1 is SEHNR, CDR2 FQNEAQ, per germline (reference sequence). The V and J ends lost 5 bases and 3 bases respectively, with 11 bases between them. This CDR3 is built from 14 residues. The CDR3, as DNA: TGTGCCAGCAGCGACGTGAATGGCAAAAACATTCAGTACTTC. Protein sequence: CASSDVNGKNIQYF.

This chain connects TRBV27 to TRBJ2-3; D not certain. This CDR3 has 13 amino acids. CDR1 is MNHEY and CDR2 is SMNVEV in the germline V gene (reference sequence). Trimming removed 3 bases from V and 5 bases from J, with 9 bases in between. The CDR3 sequence: CASSFFHQDTQYF. The CDR3 DNA follows: TGTGCCAGCAGTTTTTTCCATCAAGATACGCAGTATTTT.

This chain uses TRBV12-5 with TRBJ1-1, with 7 positions matching TRBD1. From germline, CDR1 is LGHNT and CDR2 FRNRAP. CDR3 length: 19 residues. Trimming at V came to 3 bases and at J to 4 bases, leaving 20 bases not matched to a gene. The CDR3 coding sequence is TGTGCTAGTGGTTTCTTTGTGGGCGGGGACACAGGGGAGGGCACTGAAGCTTTCTTT. Its protein product is CASGFFVGGDTGEGTEAFF.

The chain has TRBV9 and TRBJ2-1; D not certain. This CDR3 comprises 15 residues. Per the germline V gene, CDR1 is SGDLS and CDR2 is YYNGEE. Trimming shortened V by 0 bases and J by 0 bases, and 7 bases separated the two germline ends. In nucleotides, the CDR3 is TGTGCCAGCAGCGTAGATACATCCTCCTACAATGAGCAGTTCTTC. This gives the protein CASSVDTSSYNEQFF.

The genes are TRBV2 and TRBJ2-1; 7 nucleotides line up with TRBD2. Unmatched junction bases numbered 11, after V lost 6 bases and J lost 12 bases. The CDR3 totals 13 residues. Germline values: CDR1 SNHLY, CDR2 FYNNEI. The CDR3 loop reads CASSDARTSRQFF. The CDR3 DNA reads TGTGCCAGCAGCGACGCTCGGACTAGTCGGCAGTTCTTC. The whole variable domain, remainder taken from reference TRBV2 and TRBJ2-1, is EPEVTQTPSHQVTQMGQEVILRCVPISNHLYFYWYRQILGQKVEFLVSFYNNEISEKSEIFDDQFSVERPDGSNFTLKIRSTKLEDSAMYFCASSDARTSRQFFGPGTRLTVL.

V usage is TRBV4-1 and J usage is TRBJ2-1; D is unresolved. Germline V gene lookup returns CDR1 MGHRA and CDR2 YSYEKL. Between the trimmed V and J ends, which lost 4 bases and 5 bases, there was a span of 9 bases. This CDR3 region has 13 residues. This chain's CDR3 is CASSLEMNNEQFF. Written as DNA, the CDR3 is TGCGCCAGCAGCCTTGAGATGAACAATGAGCAGTTCTTC.

This clonotype was recorded a few times. Germline and junction disagree at one end, which may indicate a read error. The chain recombines TRBV29-1 with TRBJ2-5, with 7 bases aligning to TRBD1. The CDR3 is 14 amino acids. The germline V gene encodes CDR1 SQVTM and CDR2 ANQGSEA. CDR3 DNA: TGCAGCGTTGAAGTTTCCAGGACAGGAGACGAGCAGTGCTTC. It encodes CSVEVSRTGDEQCF.